This record concerns one T cell receptor (beta chain) sequence. The data were taken from a study of blood T cell repertoires in COVID-19. Study summary: Specimens from acute and convalescent COVID-19 originated in the United States, Italy and Spain. Nucleic acid was either cDNA or gDNA, and it came from T cells, B-cell-depleted T cells, or PBMCs.

Per the original data handling: The assay estimated nucleated cells by amplifying reference gene primers. Profiling relied on immunoSEQ multiplex PCR, and the TCRdb table lists in-frame clones only, not all of them. The V and J calls and the clone size are those of that table, but D and trimming were determined from the DNA. This sample carries approximately 120,000 clones, roughly 80% of them seen once, and the ten largest clones take around 6%. V lost 0 bases to trimming and J lost 3 bases, with 9 bases between them. From germline, CDR1 is SGHRS and CDR2 YFSETQ. This CDR3 region has 15 residues. The specimen was peripheral blood. The chain carries TRBV5-1 and TRBJ2-2; D may be TRBD1 (5 bases). This TCR came from a man aged 60 to 75 with acute or convalescent COVID-19. CDR3 amino acids: CASSLAQADTGELFF. CDR3 coding DNA: TGCGCCAGCAGCTTGGCACAGGCGGACACCGGGGAGCTGTTTTTT.